This T cell receptor beta chain was recorded in a study of T cell repertoires in cytomegalovirus infection. Whole-study findings and limits: HLA-C-restricted TCR beta clonotypes specific for CMV led the ex vivo response.

The germline CDR1 and CDR2 sequences are MGHDK and SYGVNS. The V end was cut by 2 bases, the J end by 8 bases, with 10 bases between. The CDR3 has 13 residues. MiXCR was run by TCRdb on the reads, yielding one entry per CDR3 protein. Of about 740,000 distinct CDR3 sequences in the sample, 35% were seen once. This clonotype was seen only a few times. The antigen remains undetermined. The material sequenced was PBMCs. The V call is TRBV25-1, the J call TRBJ2-1; D uncertain. This receptor was obtained from a human donor in good health (CMV status not recorded). Some clones in this sample may be carry-over from other donors' samples. The CDR3 region has the DNA TGTGCCAGCAGTGAACCCCTCAAGGATGAGCAGTTCTTC. Encoded protein: CASSEPLKDEQFF.